A selection of T cell receptor beta chains follows, all from one sample in a study of beta chain features in type 1 diabetes. Method: immunoSEQ multiplex PCR; TCRdb's copy keeps in-frame clones and lacks some. Among about 280,000 clones listed, roughly 15% were seen once. Sequenced material: naive CD4+ T cells from blood. The receptors derive from a man in his late teens or twenties with type 1 diabetes. The CDR3 runs from the conserved cysteine through the conserved F or W. The D gene is left open where the match is weak. Not every row has a clone size; where given, it reads once, few, many or a size class.

v_call: TRBV7-2; d_call: TRBD1; clone_size: -; j_call: TRBJ1-6; cdr3_nt: TGTGCCAGCAGCTTGGACAGGGGTTATTCACCCCTCCACTTT; cdr3_aa: CASSLDRGYSPLHF
v_call: TRBV30; d_call: -; clone_size: few; j_call: TRBJ1-1; cdr3_nt: TGTGCCTGGACGGCAGGGCTGAACACTGAAGCTTTCTTT; cdr3_aa: CAWTAGLNTEAFF
v_call: TRBV7-2; d_call: TRBD1; clone_size: -; j_call: TRBJ1-5; cdr3_nt: TGTGCCAGCAGCTCGTCGACAGGGCTGAGCAATCAGCCCCAGCATTTT; cdr3_aa: CASSSSTGLSNQPQHF
v_call: TRBV9; d_call: -; clone_size: -; j_call: TRBJ2-3; cdr3_nt: TGTGCCAGCAGCGTAGTTCCGACTACTGATACGCAGTATTTT; cdr3_aa: CASSVVPTTDTQYF
v_call: TRBV14; d_call: -; clone_size: few; j_call: TRBJ1-1; cdr3_nt: TGTGCCATGCGACAGAAGGGGGTGAACACTGAAGCTTTCTTT; cdr3_aa: CAMRQKGVNTEAFF
v_call: TRBV4-3; d_call: -; clone_size: -; j_call: TRBJ1-2; cdr3_nt: TGCGCCAGCAGCCAAGAATCGGGCCAATGGACTTTATATGGCTACACCTTC; cdr3_aa: CASSQESGQWTLYGYTF
v_call: TRBV14; d_call: -; clone_size: -; j_call: TRBJ2-7; cdr3_nt: TGTGCCAGCAGCCGGCAGGGTTACGAGCAGTACTTC; cdr3_aa: CASSRQGYEQYF
v_call: TRBV7-2; d_call: -; clone_size: -; j_call: TRBJ2-1; cdr3_nt: TGTGCCAGCAGCTCGGCTAGGGGTGAGCAGTTCTTC; cdr3_aa: CASSSARGEQFF
v_call: TRBV7-2; d_call: -; clone_size: few; j_call: TRBJ1-4; cdr3_nt: TGTGCCAGCAGCCGGAGAATGCGTAATGAAAAACTGTTTTTT; cdr3_aa: CASSRRMRNEKLFF
v_call: TRBV18; d_call: -; clone_size: -; j_call: TRBJ2-5; cdr3_nt: TGTGCCAGCTCACTCGGGGGGCTAGGAGTGGAGACCCAGTACTTC; cdr3_aa: CASSLGGLGVETQYF
v_call: TRBV18; d_call: -; clone_size: -; j_call: TRBJ1-1; cdr3_nt: TGTGCCAGCTCACCACGCACCCAACAGGGTCGGGCTGAAGCTTTCTTT; cdr3_aa: CASSPRTQQGRAEAFF
v_call: TRBV20-1; d_call: -; clone_size: -; j_call: TRBJ1-1; cdr3_nt: TGCAGTGCTCTAAGGACAGATGAAGCTTTCTTT; cdr3_aa: CSALRTDEAFF
v_call: TRBV27; d_call: TRBD2; clone_size: few; j_call: TRBJ2-3; cdr3_nt: TGTGCCAGCAAGTGGCGGTCCGGAGCGGGGGGGCTCACAGATACGCAGTATTTT; cdr3_aa: CASKWRSGAGGLTDTQYF
v_call: TRBV19; d_call: TRBD1; clone_size: few; j_call: TRBJ1-5; cdr3_nt: TGTGCCAGTATGGAAAGGGACAGGGTCGATCAGCCCCAGCATTTT; cdr3_aa: CASMERDRVDQPQHF